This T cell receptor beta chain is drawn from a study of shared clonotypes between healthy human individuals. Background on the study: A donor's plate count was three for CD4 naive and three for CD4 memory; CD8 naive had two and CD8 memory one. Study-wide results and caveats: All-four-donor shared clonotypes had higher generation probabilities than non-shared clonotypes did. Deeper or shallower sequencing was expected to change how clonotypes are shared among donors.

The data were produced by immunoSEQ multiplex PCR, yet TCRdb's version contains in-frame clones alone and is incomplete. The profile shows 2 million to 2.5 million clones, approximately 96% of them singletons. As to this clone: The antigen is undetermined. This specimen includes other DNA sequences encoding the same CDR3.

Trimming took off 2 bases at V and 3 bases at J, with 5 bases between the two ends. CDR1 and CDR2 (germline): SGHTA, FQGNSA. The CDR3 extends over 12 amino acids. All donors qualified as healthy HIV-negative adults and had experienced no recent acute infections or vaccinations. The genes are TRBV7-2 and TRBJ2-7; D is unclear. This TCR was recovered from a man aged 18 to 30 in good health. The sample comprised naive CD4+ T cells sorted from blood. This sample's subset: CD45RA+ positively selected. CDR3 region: CASSLWGYEQYF. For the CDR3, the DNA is TGTGCCAGCAGCTTATGGGGCTACGAGCAGTACTTC.